The present T cell receptor (beta chain) was sequenced within a study of cytomegalovirus exposure and HLA in healthy donors. Background on the study: Genetic ancestry analysis placed over 75% of the 300 to 500 donors that were genotyped in the Caucasian-associated cluster.

A few counts support this clone. Its antigen is still unknown. Primers for the PCR totalled 60 Vbeta and 13 Jbeta. Here immunoSEQ multiplex PCR was the method, and the copy in TCRdb shows in-frame clones only, minus some. Of 150,000 or so clones in the sample, roughly 80% were seen once. Regarding donors, all were healthy bone marrow donors. The V and J ends lost 2 bases and 2 bases, in that order; junction bases with no gene match: 3. The CDR3 runs to 15 residues. Germline CDR1 MNHNS, CDR2 SASEGT. Study-level points and caveats: Analyzed later, association rates of TCRs varied across HLA loci, with DRB1 most and HLA-C fewest.

This clonotype was sampled from a woman aged 40 to 50 in good health and CMV-seronegative. The chain carries TRBV6-1 and TRBJ2-7, with 10 positions matching TRBD1. The sequencing sample was made of PBMCs. The CDR3 DNA follows: TGTGCCAGCAGTGAAAGGGGGACAGGGGCCTACGAGCAGTACTTC. Protein sequence: CASSERGTGAYEQYF.